This T cell receptor beta chain emerged from a study of shared clonotypes between healthy human individuals. Across the study: Per-donor plates numbered three CD4 naive, three CD4 memory, two CD8 naive and one CD8 memory.

Findings and caveats of the study: Represented genetic and exposure-history diversity was restricted by having few donors.

About this clone itself: Its antigen remains unknown.

Those who donated, Caucasian adults without exception, all lived in Nashville, Tennessee. Genomic DNA (from each subset) was split evenly across several immunoSEQ plates. The table came from immunoSEQ multiplex PCR; TCRdb's copy has only in-frame clones and leaves some out. The sample holds approximately 2.5 million clones; roughly 93% are singletons and the top ten take around 0.37%. The source of this sequence is a man aged 18 to 29 in good health. Some clones in this sample may be carry-over from other donors' samples. The sample was naive CD4+ T cells from PBMCs. Subset specified: CD45RA+ positively selected.

CDR3: CSVGRSLDEQFF. For the CDR3, the DNA is TGCAGCGTTGGTAGGTCTTTGGATGAGCAGTTCTTC. V is TRBV29-1 and J is TRBJ2-1; no reliable D call. V gave up 4 bases and J gave up 8 bases, with 12 bases separating them. The CDR3 has 12 residues. The V gene's germline CDR1 is SQVTM and CDR2 ANQGSEA.